These 26 T cell receptor beta chains came from one sample sequenced in a study of blood T cell repertoires in COVID-19. Using immunoSEQ multiplex PCR, the repertoire was profiled, and TCRdb retains in-frame clones only, with some absent. The sample holds some 78,000 clones, roughly 88% seen once. Source material: peripheral blood. The receptor set was obtained from a man aged 45-60 years with active or convalescent COVID-19.

This clone was found once. The V and J genes are TRBV5-1 and TRBJ1-3; a possible D gene is TRBD1 (5 bases). V lost 4 bases, J lost 1 base, and 9 bases lay in between. In germline, CDR1 is SGHRS, CDR2 YFSETQ. The CDR3 covers 14 residues. The CDR3 bases are TGCGCCAGCAGCCAGGGTGGGTCTGGAAACACCATATATTTT. Protein: CASSQGGSGNTIYF.

This clone showed up just a few times. V is TRBV7-8 and J is TRBJ2-7; TRBD2 agrees at 9 bases. The CDR3 runs 15 residues. V shed 0 bases, J shed 3 bases, and the junction held 3 bases outside the gene matches. Germline CDR1 and CDR2: SGHVS and FQNEAQ. CDR3 nucleotides: TGTGCCAGCAGCTTAGCGCAAGCGGGAGGCTACGAGCAGTACTTC. Protein product: CASSLAQAGGYEQYF.

The V call is TRBV3-1 (or the pseudogene TRBV3-2), the J call TRBJ1-4; 7 bases are a match to TRBD1. The junction had 1 base not matched to a gene; V was cut back by 4 bases and J by 8 bases. The germline V gene has CDR1 LGHDT and CDR2 YNNKEL (reference sequence). This CDR3 is built from 12 residues. The CDR3 loop is CASSRDSEKLFF. In DNA form, the CDR3 reads TGTGCCAGCAGCCGGGACAGCGAAAAACTGTTTTTT.

This chain joins TRBV12-5 and TRBJ1-5; D call uncertain. The CDR3 extends over 12 amino acids. V was pared by 5 bases and J by 6 bases, with 8 bases between. CDR1 and CDR2 from the germline V gene are LGHNT and FRNRAP. The CDR3 sequence is CASGGLGQPQHF. The CDR3 region has the DNA TGTGCTAGTGGTGGACTAGGTCAGCCCCAGCATTTT.

The chain combines TRBV6-1 with TRBJ1-5; TRBD1 agrees at 7 bases. V gave up 3 bases and J gave up 6 bases; unmatched junction bases: 14. Germline V gene sequence: CDR1 MNHNS, CDR2 SASEGT. The CDR3 sequence is 17 residues long. The CDR3 loop is CASSEVGTRGVGQPQHF. In DNA form, the CDR3 reads TGTGCCAGCAGTGAGGTTGGGACCAGGGGGGTCGGTCAGCCCCAGCATTTT.

The chain combines TRBV11-2 with TRBJ2-7, with TRBD2 matching 7 bases. The CDR3 has 17 amino acids. V shed 0 bases and J 2 bases; nucleotides not matched to a gene: 10. Germline lookup yields CDR1 SGHAT and CDR2 FQNNGV. CDR3 amino acids: CASSLDRSGGKPYEQYF. DNA of the CDR3: TGTGCCAGCAGCTTAGATCGATCGGGAGGTAAACCCTACGAGCAGTACTTC.

This clone was detected only a few times. This chain connects TRBV18 to TRBJ2-7; possible D gene TRBD1, 6 bases. The V gene's germline CDR1 is KGHSH and CDR2 LQKENI. CDR3 length equals 16 residues. V was trimmed by 5 bases and J by 2 bases, leaving 19 bases between them. For the CDR3, the DNA is TGTGCCAGCTCAACAACCCGGGACACCGTTACCTACGAGCAGTACTTC. It encodes CASSTTRDTVTYEQYF.

There are a few counts of this clone. This chain joins TRBV5-1 and TRBJ2-5; 10 bases are shared with TRBD1. V shed 5 bases and J 3 bases; nucleotides not matched to a gene: 7. Germline V gene sequence: CDR1 SGHRS, CDR2 YFSETQ. The CDR3 length is 15 residues. The CDR3 reads CASRTPGTGEETQYF. The CDR3 region has the DNA TGCGCCAGCAGGACCCCGGGGACAGGGGAAGAGACCCAGTACTTC.

The chain recombines TRBV4-2 with TRBJ2-4; D may be TRBD2 (6 bases). Germline CDR1 reads LGHNA; CDR2 reads YNFKEQ. The CDR3 loop spans 16 amino acids. Trimming removed 1 base at V and 5 bases at J, with 15 bases between. The CDR3 DNA reads as TGTGCCAGCAGCCAAGTAAGGGAGGTCCTCCAAAACATTCAGTACTTC. It encodes CASSQVREVLQNIQYF.

The CDR3 loop reads CASSLSLEGTDTQYF. CDR3 bases: TGTGCCAGCAGCCTATCCCTAGAAGGCACAGATACGCAGTATTTT. The chain has TRBV3-1 (or the pseudogene TRBV3-2) and TRBJ2-3; unclear D gene. Germline CDR1 and CDR2: LGHDT and YNNKEL (reference sequence). The V gene lost 4 bases and the J gene lost 1 base, with 12 bases spanning the gap. This CDR3 has 15 amino acids.

The chain recombines TRBV10-2 with TRBJ1-2; 11 nucleotides match TRBD1. CDR1 and CDR2 (germline): WSHSY, SAAADI. This CDR3 comprises 15 residues. V was clipped by 3 bases and J by 4 bases; unmatched bases: 4. This CDR3 is CASSEGTGGSYGYTF. CDR3 sequence (DNA): TGCGCCAGCAGTGAAGGGACAGGGGGTTCCTATGGCTACACCTTC.

CDR3 sequence (DNA): TGCGCCAGCAGCAGGGACTGGGGGTCTAATACGCAGTATTTT. As protein: CASSRDWGSNTQYF. This chain joins TRBV5-1 and TRBJ2-3; perhaps TRBD2 as D (6 bases). CDR1 is SGHRS, CDR2 YFSETQ, per germline. The V and J ends lost 4 bases and 7 bases respectively, with 16 bases between them. This CDR3 spans 14 amino acids.

The chain couples TRBV28 to TRBJ2-7; 8 bases match TRBD1. Germline-derived CDR1 and CDR2 are MDHEN and SYDVKM. This CDR3 contains 15 residues. V trimming: 6 bases; J trimming: 3 bases; junction bases outside the gene matches: 10. The CDR3 is CASSQGQGNFYEQYF. The CDR3 region has the DNA TGTGCCAGCAGCCAAGGACAGGGTAATTTCTACGAGCAGTACTTC.

The rearrangement joins TRBV28 to TRBJ2-1; 9 positions agree with TRBD1. The CDR3 totals 15 residues. V shed 7 bases and J 9 bases; nucleotides not matched to a gene: 13. Per germline, CDR1 MDHEN and CDR2 SYDVKM. The CDR3 loop is CASTSSGTGRGEQFF. As DNA, the CDR3 is TGTGCCAGCACCTCCTCCGGGACAGGGAGGGGTGAGCAGTTCTTC.

The J gene is TRBJ1-2, the V gene TRBV29-1; 8 bases align to TRBD1. Germline CDR1 reads SQVTM; CDR2 reads ANQGSEA. The CDR3 has 13 residues. V gave up 1 base and J gave up 9 bases; unmatched junction bases: 7. CDR3 loop: CSVEGSQGASYTF. As DNA, the CDR3 is TGCAGCGTTGAAGGTTCCCAGGGGGCGAGCTACACCTTC.

The chain combines TRBV3-1 (or the pseudogene TRBV3-2) with TRBJ2-6, with D unclear. Germline CDR1 and CDR2: LGHDT and YNNKEL (reference sequence). CDR3 length equals 15 residues. V lost 3 bases and J lost 4, with 10 bases in between. The CDR3 loop reads CASSHTAGGANVLTF. DNA for the CDR3: TGTGCCAGCAGCCACACCGCAGGAGGGGCCAACGTCCTGACTTTC.

The J gene is TRBJ1-2, the V gene TRBV29-1; D remains ambiguous. CDR1 is SQVTM, CDR2 ANQGSEA, per germline. V gave up 7 bases and J gave up 6 bases, with 21 bases separating them. The CDR3 runs 14 residues. The CDR3 DNA reads TGCAGCGACCGAACCCGAGGGTCGGAGGATGGCTACACCTTC. It encodes CSDRTRGSEDGYTF. The full variable domain, its missing parts supplied by reference TRBV29-1 and TRBJ1-2, is SAVISQKPSRDICQRGTSLTIQCQVDSQVTMMFWYRQQPGQSLTLIATANQGSEATYESGFVIDKFPISRPNLTFSTLTVSNMSPEDSSIYLCSDRTRGSEDGYTFGSGTRLTVV.

The V and J genes are TRBV10-3 and TRBJ1-2; 9 positions agree with TRBD1. In germline, CDR1 is ENHRY, CDR2 SYGVKD. The CDR3 length is 14 residues. V was pared by 2 bases and J by 7 bases, with 5 bases of the junction left unmatched. CDR3: CAISEPDRGGGYTF. In DNA form, the CDR3 reads TGTGCCATCAGTGAGCCGGACAGGGGCGGTGGCTACACCTTC.

The chain recombines TRBV5-4 with TRBJ1-5, with 7 positions matching TRBD1. The germline gives CDR1 SGHNT, CDR2 YYREEE (reference sequence). V trimming: 5 bases; J trimming: 6 bases; junction bases outside the gene matches: 5. The CDR3 covers 13 residues. CDR3 amino acids: CASSIRGSQPQHF. The CDR3 nucleotides are TGTGCCAGCAGTATCAGGGGGAGTCAGCCCCAGCATTTT.

This clone came up a few times. V gene TRBV6-1 combines with J gene TRBJ1-6; maybe TRBD1 (5 bases). CDR1 is MNHNS, CDR2 SASEGT, per germline. This CDR3 spans 13 amino acids. V lost 3 bases and J lost 9, with 9 bases in between. CDR3 nucleotide sequence: TGTGCCAGCAGTGACAGGGCGGTTTCACCCCTCCACTTT. Translating it yields CASSDRAVSPLHF.

This chain uses TRBV9 with TRBJ1-4, with D possibly being TRBD1 (5 bases). This CDR3 has 13 residues. Per germline, CDR1 SGDLS and CDR2 YYNGEE. V was pared by 4 bases and J by 6 bases, with 10 bases between. The CDR3 sequence is CASSRWGDEKLFF. CDR3 coding DNA: TGTGCCAGCAGCCGATGGGGGGATGAAAAACTGTTTTTT.

The CDR3 reads CASSRSGPRHSVQYF. CDR3 DNA: TGTGCCAGCAGTCGCTCAGGCCCTCGGCATAGCGTTCAGTACTTC. V gene TRBV27 combines with J gene TRBJ2-4, with D perhaps TRBD2 (5 bases). The V gene lost 5 bases and the J gene lost 11 bases, with 22 bases spanning the gap. CDR1 and CDR2 (germline): MNHEY, SMNVEV (reference sequence). The CDR3 covers 15 residues.

The CDR3 DNA reads TGTGCCAGCAGTGAGGGCAACTCCTACGAGCAGTACTTC. As protein: CASSEGNSYEQYF. This sequence joins TRBV2 and TRBJ2-7; no reliable D call. Trimming took 3 bases from V and 0 from J, leaving 6 bases between them. The CDR3 runs 13 residues. From germline, CDR1 is SNHLY and CDR2 FYNNEI.

The chain employs TRBV2 and TRBJ2-7; no firm D call. Per the germline V gene, CDR1 is SNHLY and CDR2 is FYNNEI. The CDR3 runs to 12 residues. Trimming took 6 bases from V and 6 from J, leaving 12 bases between them. CDR3 nucleotide sequence: TGTGCCAGCAGGGTTGATTACGGCGAGCAGTACTTC. This sequence encodes CASRVDYGEQYF.

The rearrangement joins TRBV29-1 to TRBJ2-3, with TRBD1 matching 7 bases. Per the germline V gene, CDR1 is SQVTM and CDR2 is ANQGSEA. The V and J ends lost 8 bases and 1 base, in that order; junction bases with no gene match: 9. The CDR3 contains 14 residues. DNA for the CDR3: TGCAGCACGAAAACCGGGACAGGCACAGATACGCAGTATTTT. Protein sequence: CSTKTGTGTDTQYF.

This clone was seen only once. The chain uses TRBV7-2 and TRBJ2-5; TRBD2 might be the D (5 bases). Germline CDR1 reads SGHTA; CDR2 reads FQGNSA. V was trimmed by 3 bases and J by 5 bases, leaving 10 bases between them. The length of the CDR3 is 13 residues. CDR3 nucleotides: TGTGCCAGCAGCTTTACCGGGGTTGAGACCCAGTACTTC. Translating it yields CASSFTGVETQYF.